This is a list of T cell receptor beta chains from one sample in a study of graft-versus-host responses after intestinal transplantation. Libraries were prepared by immunoSEQ multiplex PCR; TCRdb keeps only in-frame clonotypes and omits some of them. This sample yields over 7,500 clones, of which roughly 71% are seen a single time; around 21% belongs to the top ten. The input for sequencing was ileum tissue, taken around 450 days after intestinal transplantation. These receptors were taken from a human patient who received an intestinal transplant, so some T cells may come from the graft donor. The CDR3 runs from the conserved cysteine through the conserved F or W. A D gene is named only where the DNA matches it firmly. Clone size is not always given. Where it is, it says once, few, many or a class for expanded clones.

V gene: TRBV5-1
D gene: .
clone size: .
J gene: TRBJ2-7
CDR3 DNA: TGCGCCAGCAGCTTGACCGGGGGTACCTACGAGCAGTACTTC
CDR3 protein: CASSLTGGTYEQYF

V gene: TRBV7-6
D gene: .
clone size: once
J gene: TRBJ1-2
CDR3 DNA: TGTGCCAGCAGCTTAGCTCACTTCTATGGCTACACCTTC
CDR3 protein: CASSLAHFYGYTF

V gene: TRBV7-9
D gene: .
clone size: few
J gene: TRBJ2-7
CDR3 DNA: TGTGCCAGCAGCTTCCGACAGTTCCCCTACGAGCAGTACTTC
CDR3 protein: CASSFRQFPYEQYF

V gene: TRBV7-2
D gene: TRBD1
clone size: .
J gene: TRBJ2-7
CDR3 DNA: TGTGCCAGCAGCTCCGACAGGGGAGCGCAGTACTTC
CDR3 protein: CASSSDRGAQYF

V gene: TRBV2
D gene: .
clone size: .
J gene: TRBJ1-6
CDR3 DNA: TGTGCCAGCAGGGATTCAGAATCCGGTACGTCACCCCTCCACTTT
CDR3 protein: CASRDSESGTSPLHF

V gene: TRBV7-9
D gene: TRBD1
clone size: .
J gene: TRBJ2-1
CDR3 DNA: TGTGCCAGCAGCTTATGGGACAGGAGTTACAATGAGCAGTTCTTC
CDR3 protein: CASSLWDRSYNEQFF

V gene: TRBV28
D gene: TRBD1
clone size: medium-sized
J gene: TRBJ1-1
CDR3 DNA: TGTGCCAGCTGGGGACAGCCCATGAACACTGAAGCTTTCTTT
CDR3 protein: CASWGQPMNTEAFF

V gene: TRBV7-1
D gene: TRBD1
clone size: .
J gene: TRBJ1-2
CDR3 DNA: TGTGCCAGCAGCCTAGGACAGGGACGTAGCTATGGCTACACCTTC
CDR3 protein: CASSLGQGRSYGYTF

V gene: TRBV6-5
D gene: TRBD2
clone size: .
J gene: TRBJ2-5
CDR3 DNA: TGTGCCACCAAAGAAGCGGGGGGGTGGTTTGAGACCCAGTACTTC
CDR3 protein: CATKEAGGWFETQYF

V gene: TRBV6-1
D gene: TRBD1
clone size: once
J gene: TRBJ1-4
CDR3 DNA: TGTGCCAGCAGTGAGGGGACAGGGGTTGAAAAACTGTTTTTT
CDR3 protein: CASSEGTGVEKLFF

V gene: TRBV4-1
D gene: TRBD2
clone size: .
J gene: TRBJ2-1
CDR3 DNA: TGCGCCAGCACTCCGTCGGGAGCGGGGCTCAATGAGCAGTTCTTC
CDR3 protein: CASTPSGAGLNEQFF

V gene: TRBV14
D gene: TRBD1
clone size: .
J gene: TRBJ1-2
CDR3 DNA: TGTGCCAGCAGCCAACCGGACAGGGGTGGCTACACCTTC
CDR3 protein: CASSQPDRGGYTF

V gene: TRBV30
D gene: .
clone size: .
J gene: TRBJ2-7
CDR3 DNA: TGTGCCTGGAGTGGCGGCGGGGCTCGGCAGGGGCCTCCCTACGAGCAGTACTTC
CDR3 protein: CAWSGGGARQGPPYEQYF

V gene: TRBV10-1
D gene: .
clone size: .
J gene: TRBJ2-5
CDR3 DNA: TGCGCCAGCAGTGAAGACGTGGAGACCCAGTACTTC
CDR3 protein: CASSEDVETQYF

V gene: TRBV5-1
D gene: .
clone size: .
J gene: TRBJ2-6
CDR3 DNA: TGCGCCAGCAGCTTGGCAATCTCTGGGGCCAACGTCCTGACTTTC
CDR3 protein: CASSLAISGANVLTF

V gene: TRBV6-5
D gene: .
clone size: .
J gene: TRBJ1-2
CDR3 DNA: TGTGCCAGCAAACGGGGCCAGGGCCTAAATGGCTACACCTTC
CDR3 protein: CASKRGQGLNGYTF

V gene: TRBV7-6
D gene: .
clone size: few
J gene: TRBJ2-7
CDR3 DNA: TGTGCCAGCAGCTTAGCGGCGGGAAACCTGGGCTACGAGCAGTACTTC
CDR3 protein: CASSLAAGNLGYEQYF

V gene: TRBV4-2
D gene: TRBD1
clone size: few
J gene: TRBJ2-7
CDR3 DNA: TGTGCCAGCAGCCCTATGGCCGGGACAGGTACCTACGAGCAGTACTTC
CDR3 protein: CASSPMAGTGTYEQYF

V gene: TRBV11-2
D gene: .
clone size: few
J gene: TRBJ1-2
CDR3 DNA: TGTGCCAGCAGCTTAGCGGGGGGTTATGGGGTCTATGGCTACACCTTC
CDR3 protein: CASSLAGGYGVYGYTF

V gene: TRBV21-1
D gene: .
clone size: .
J gene: TRBJ2-7
CDR3 DNA: TGTGCCAGCAGCAACCGGGAGGAACTATGGCCGTACGAGCAGTACTTC
CDR3 protein: CASSNREELWPYEQYF

V gene: TRBV6-4
D gene: .
clone size: few
J gene: TRBJ1-1
CDR3 DNA: TGTGCCAGCAGTGATGACAGCCTAAACACTGAAGCTTTCTTT
CDR3 protein: CASSDDSLNTEAFF

V gene: TRBV16
D gene: .
clone size: .
J gene: TRBJ1-5
CDR3 DNA: TGTGCCAGCAGCCAAACGACAGGCATTAATCAGCCCCAGCATTTT
CDR3 protein: CASSQTTGINQPQHF

V gene: TRBV4-1
D gene: TRBD2
clone size: .
J gene: TRBJ2-7
CDR3 DNA: TGCGCCAGCAGCCAAGGGTTAGCGGGGGGGACCTACGAGCAGTACTTC
CDR3 protein: CASSQGLAGGTYEQYF

V gene: TRBV19
D gene: .
clone size: .
J gene: TRBJ2-2
CDR3 DNA: TGTGCCAGGAGATACACCGGGGAGCTGTTTTTT
CDR3 protein: CARRYTGELFF

V gene: TRBV29-1
D gene: TRBD2
clone size: .
J gene: TRBJ2-1
CDR3 DNA: TGCAGCGTTGAACCGGGACTAGCGGGGAAGGATGTGGGTGAGCAGTTCTTC
CDR3 protein: CSVEPGLAGKDVGEQFF

V gene: TRBV5-1
D gene: TRBD2
clone size: .
J gene: TRBJ2-1
CDR3 DNA: TGCGCCAGCAGCTGGCGTAGCGGGGGGCCCCCTAGCAATGAGCAGTTCTTC
CDR3 protein: CASSWRSGGPPSNEQFF